These 8 T cell receptor beta chains originate from one sample sequenced in a study of blood T cells in healthy people across ages. Alongside a J-beta primer mix, a sample-barcoded 5' primer served in a second PCR lasting roughly 7 to 11 cycles. TCRdb reprocessed the 5' RACE reads with MiXCR, giving one entry per CDR3 protein. The sample records roughly 930,000 distinct CDR3 sequences, roughly 48% being singletons. The sample taken for sequencing was blood. The receptors here all came from a man in his thirties or forties in good health.

This chain joins TRBV10-3 and TRBJ1-1, with D possibly being TRBD1 (6 bases). V was pared by 6 bases and J by 6 bases, with 17 bases between. Germline CDR1 ENHRY, CDR2 SYGVKD. This CDR3 region has 14 residues. The CDR3 loop is CAIRPDRPGAEAFF. CDR3 sequence (DNA): TGTGCCATCAGACCCGACAGGCCCGGGGCTGAAGCTTTCTTT.

This clonotype was recorded a few times. The J gene is TRBJ2-7, the V gene TRBV4-3, with D perhaps matching TRBD2 (5 bases). The CDR3 spans 13 residues. CDR1 and CDR2 from the germline V gene are LGHNA and YSLEER. V was cut by 0 bases and J by 7 bases, with 10 bases left in between. The CDR3 nucleotides read TGCGCCAGCAGCCAAGATCCCTCGGGGGAGCAGTACTTC. Protein: CASSQDPSGEQYF.

The rearrangement uses TRBV12-3 or TRBV12-4 and TRBJ2-1, with D perhaps matching TRBD1 (6 bases). Trimming removed 1 base at V and 5 bases at J, with 12 bases between. This CDR3 has 15 amino acids. This CDR3 is CASSLVGAVHNEQFF. The CDR3, as DNA: TGTGCCAGCAGTTTAGTGGGGGCTGTACACAATGAGCAGTTCTTC.

The gene calls are TRBV5-1 and TRBJ1-2, with TRBD1 as a possible D gene (5 bases). The V end was cut by 2 bases, the J end by 7 bases, with 12 bases between. The CDR3 covers 13 residues. Germline V gene sequence: CDR1 SGHRS, CDR2 YFSETQ. The DNA of the CDR3 is TGCGCCAGCAGCTTTAGGGGTGCTGGTGGCTACACCTTC. Its protein product is CASSFRGAGGYTF.

The V and J genes are TRBV12-3 or TRBV12-4 and TRBJ2-2; TRBD2 agrees at 15 bases. CDR3 length: 17 residues. With V trimmed by 8 bases and J by 4 bases, 8 bases remained unmatched. CDR3 loop: CASCKGTSGGRTGELFF. The CDR3 DNA reads TGTGCCAGCTGCAAGGGGACTAGCGGGGGGCGCACCGGGGAGCTGTTTTTT.

V is TRBV12-3 or TRBV12-4 and J is TRBJ2-5; either TRBD1 or TRBD2 may fit D (5 bases each). CDR3 size: 15 residues. V was shortened by 5 bases and J by 9 bases, with 22 bases between the two germline ends. CDR3 residues: CASSTGGQEVAPQYF. For the CDR3, the DNA is TGTGCCAGCAGTACAGGCGGGCAGGAGGTTGCTCCCCAGTACTTC.

The chain links TRBV27 to TRBJ1-2; D is unclear. This CDR3 has 15 amino acids. Germline V gene lookup returns CDR1 MNHEY and CDR2 SMNVEV (reference sequence). Trimming took off 5 bases at V and 8 bases at J, with 21 bases between the two ends. The CDR3 region is CASSIRDGSLGGYTF. The CDR3 nucleotides read TGTGCCAGCAGTATAAGGGATGGATCCCTAGGGGGCTACACCTTC.

This clonotype was counted only a few times. The CDR3 DNA reads TGCAGCGTTGCTGGACTAGCGCAAGGGGAGCTGTTTTTT. Translating gives CSVAGLAQGELFF. The rearrangement joins TRBV29-1 to TRBJ2-2; 9 bases agree with TRBD2. With V trimmed by 4 bases and J by 8 bases, 5 bases remained unmatched. This CDR3 has 13 amino acids. From germline, CDR1 is SQVTM and CDR2 ANQGSEA.